These 5 T cell receptor beta chains were all obtained from the same sample, sequenced in a study of cytomegalovirus exposure and HLA in healthy donors. Measured with immunoSEQ multiplex PCR; TCRdb has only the in-frame clones, and not every one. The data show fewer than 200,000 clones, around 81% seen once. Input material: PBMCs. The receptors were sampled from a young woman in good health and CMV-seropositive.

V and J are TRBV9 and TRBJ1-1; D is unclear. The CDR3 consists of 13 residues. Germline V lookup: CDR1 SGDLS, CDR2 YYNGEE. V was shortened by 3 bases and J by 0 bases, with 6 bases between the two germline ends. The CDR3 here is CASSAHMNTEAFF. The CDR3 DNA follows: TGTGCCAGCAGCGCCCACATGAACACTGAAGCTTTCTTT.

The chain employs TRBV4-3 and TRBJ2-5; the D gene is possibly TRBD1 (6 bases). The germline CDR1 and CDR2 sequences are LGHNA and YSLEER. The CDR3 contains 14 residues. V lost 0 bases to trimming and J lost 3 bases, with 8 bases between them. CDR3 residues: CASSQETGKETQYF. In DNA, the CDR3 is TGCGCCAGCAGCCAAGAGACAGGAAAAGAGACCCAGTACTTC.

V and J are TRBV6-1 and TRBJ1-5; the D is unclear. The germline gives CDR1 MNHNS, CDR2 SASEGT. The CDR3 spans 13 residues. Trimming took off 6 bases at V and 3 bases at J, with 9 bases between the two ends. The CDR3 DNA reads as TGTGCCAGCAGCGTCCGTCTCAATCAGCCCCAGCATTTT. This codes for CASSVRLNQPQHF.

CDR3 region: CASSFRGMNGYTF. CDR3 DNA sequence: TGTGCCAGCAGTTTTCGGGGGATGAATGGCTACACCTTC. The chain has TRBV27 and TRBJ1-2; TRBD1 is a possible D gene (5 bases). The CDR3 length is 13 residues. Looked up from germline, CDR1 is MNHEY and CDR2 is SMNVEV (reference sequence). The V and J ends lost 3 bases and 6 bases respectively, with 11 bases between them.

The CDR3 DNA follows: TGTGCCAGCAGCCTGGGACAGGGGGACTACAATGAGCAGTTCTTC. Its translation: CASSLGQGDYNEQFF. The rearrangement links TRBV13 to TRBJ2-1; the match to TRBD1 covers 11 bases. CDR3 length: 15 residues. Germline CDR1 and CDR2: PRHDT and FYEKMQ (reference sequence). The J segment lost 3 bases and the V segment lost 5 bases, leaving 3 bases of the junction unmatched.